These T cell receptor beta chains were read from a single sample in a study of cytomegalovirus exposure and HLA in healthy donors. Sequenced by immunoSEQ multiplex PCR; TCRdb stores in-frame clones only, minus some. Of 95,000 to 150,000 clones listed, around three quarters are singletons. Specimen: PBMCs. The receptors originated from a man aged 18 to 30 in good health and CMV-seropositive. The CDR3 runs from the conserved cysteine through the conserved F or W.

v_call,cdr3_aa
TRBV7-3,CASSPRTGKGTEAFF
TRBV19,CASSFLIGDTQYF
TRBV10-2,CASSGGGGEVNTEAFF
TRBV27,CASSLYGTPNTEAFF
TRBV5-1,CASSLTSGRGADTQYF
TRBV5-1,CASSSLDRRYGYTF
TRBV5-8,CASSLVVKGYTF
TRBV2,CASRRTGTSGREGEQFF
TRBV4-1,CASSRLTGQGVFGNQPQHF
TRBV4-2,CASSQGQGLGGQETQYF
TRBV18,CASSPRTATYNEQFF
TRBV5-1,CASSLVETSVYEQYF
TRBV7-9,CASSPVWGRNTEAFF
TRBV6-5,CASITGSREQFF
TRBV9,CASSVGDRVNEQFF
TRBV5-6,CASSFGLVSTDTQYF
TRBV9,CASSALAGVVDTQYF
TRBV15,CATSRDRNTGELFF
TRBV9,CASSVGRLPASEQYF
TRBV29-1,CSVVTYNEQFF
TRBV6-1,CASSEASRGGEQFF
TRBV9,CASSAASGGPPSYF
TRBV18,CASSPSTGGGQPQHF
TRBV27,CASSVDSLGEQYF
TRBV9,CASSHRTGGNEQFF
TRBV5-1,CASSVTGVGNTIYF
TRBV28,CASSLGSPQNEQFF
TRBV7-3,CASSFTSGRGTDTQYF
TRBV5-4,CASSLGLAIYNEQFF
TRBV28,CASTTTSTYEQYF
TRBV5-6,CASSLPGQLVQETQYF
TRBV6-5,CASTADNYYNSPLHF
TRBV19,CASNRQGSGNTIYF
TRBV29-1,CSVRSSYNSPLHF
TRBV28,CASRPDRFQGQYF
TRBV30,CAWSVLPGMTEAFF
TRBV4-2,CASSHEARSGANVLTF
TRBV2,CASSETTGAKNYYGYTF
TRBV5-6,CASSRHRAYQETQYF
TRBV25-1,CASSPGQAPGHYEQYF
TRBV7-6,CASSLAGRSGGPSQETQYF
TRBV2,CASSDPTGPYEQYF
TRBV6-1,CASSETDSYTEAFF
TRBV19,CASSIVTSGMNEQFF
TRBV10-3,CAISDTGNTEAFF
TRBV5-1,CASSLGTAPGEQYF
TRBV29-1,CSVEGRGTGELFF
TRBV5-6,CASSLGAGEAFF